Listed here are 21 T cell receptor beta chains from one sample, sequenced in a study of CD4 T cells in relation to SARS-CoV-2 and coronaviruses. Assay: immunoSEQ multiplex PCR; the TCRdb copy retains only in-frame clones and omits some. The sample holds some 60,000 clones, about 90% seen once. Input material: naive CD4+ T cells from PBMCs. Indicated subset: naive CD4+ T cells isolated by negative enrichment. These receptor sequences come from an adult with COVID-19.

The CDR3 bases are TGTGCCAGCAGTACCTCCCAAGGGGGGTTGGCTAAAGGCTACACCTTC. This encodes CASSTSQGGLAKGYTF. J is TRBJ1-2 and V is TRBV6-6; a possible D gene is TRBD1 (6 bases). With 5 bases removed from V and 8 bases from J, the gap between germline ends came to 24 bases. The CDR3 runs 16 residues. Looked up from germline, CDR1 is MNHNY and CDR2 is SVGAGI (reference sequence).

The genes are TRBV30 and TRBJ1-6; maybe TRBD1 (5 bases). CDR1 and CDR2 from the germline V gene are GTSNPN and SVGIG (reference sequence). Trimming took 3 bases from V and 0 from J, leaving 15 bases between them. This CDR3 contains 17 residues. CDR3 DNA sequence: TGTGCCTGGAGCAAACGACAGAGGAGCTCCTATAATTCACCCCTCCACTTT. This codes for CAWSKRQRSSYNSPLHF.

The chain employs TRBV6-2 or TRBV6-3 and TRBJ1-2, with no clear D. Germline V gene sequence: CDR1 MNHEY, CDR2 SVGEGT. V lost 4 bases and J 1 base, leaving 10 bases between the germline ends. The CDR3 spans 14 residues. CDR3 amino acids: CASSSTGGNYGYTF. The CDR3 DNA is TGTGCCAGCAGTTCGACCGGCGGTAACTATGGCTACACCTTC.

The rearrangement joins TRBV3-1 (or the pseudogene TRBV3-2) to TRBJ2-1; 8 nucleotides match TRBD2. The CDR3 sequence is 15 residues long. CDR1 LGHDT and CDR2 YNNKEL come from the germline V gene (reference sequence). The V gene end was trimmed by 4 bases and the J gene end by 6 bases; junction bases not matched to a gene: 8. CDR3 region: CASSPIGLAGNEQFF. The CDR3 DNA sequence: TGTGCCAGCAGCCCAATTGGGCTAGCGGGCAATGAGCAGTTCTTC.

The J gene is TRBJ2-7, the V gene TRBV28, with 9 positions matching TRBD2. Unmatched junction bases numbered 15, after V lost 5 bases and J lost 10 bases. The CDR3 sequence is 15 residues long. Germline assignment: CDR1 MDHEN and CDR2 SYDVKM. The CDR3: CASSGPRTSVYGQYF. Written as DNA, the CDR3 is TGTGCCAGCAGTGGACCCCGGACTAGCGTCTACGGTCAGTACTTC.

The chain couples TRBV25-1 to TRBJ2-5, with D maybe TRBD2 (5 bases). Germline V gene data show CDR1 as MGHDK and CDR2 as SYGVNS. The CDR3 spans 14 residues. The germline V and J ends were trimmed by 1 base and 4 bases, with 10 bases remaining between them. CDR3 region: CASSELGGGETQYF. CDR3 bases: TGTGCCAGCAGTGAATTAGGAGGTGGAGAGACCCAGTACTTC.

This clone was seen only once. The rearrangement uses TRBV5-1 and TRBJ1-3; 7 bases align to TRBD1. The junction had 5 bases not matched to a gene; V was cut back by 4 bases and J by 1 base. CDR1 SGHRS and CDR2 YFSETQ come from the germline V gene. CDR3 length: 15 amino acids. The CDR3 DNA reads as TGCGCCAGCAGCACTACGACAGGGTCTGGAAACACCATATATTTT. This gives the protein CASSTTTGSGNTIYF.

This rearrangement joins TRBV7-8 to TRBJ1-2, with TRBD1 matching over 7 bases. Germline V gene sequence: CDR1 SGHVS, CDR2 FQNEAQ. The CDR3 length is 13 residues. V was pared by 5 bases and J by 4 bases, with 4 bases of the junction left unmatched. This CDR3 is CASSRGDSYGYTF. CDR3 DNA: TGTGCCAGCAGCCGGGGGGACAGCTATGGCTACACCTTC.

This sequence joins TRBV15 and TRBJ2-2; tentative D call: TRBD1 (5 bases). The V and J ends lost 3 bases and 6 bases respectively, with 14 bases between them. Per germline, CDR1 LNHNV and CDR2 YYDKDF (reference sequence). The CDR3 is made up of 15 amino acids. Here the CDR3 reads CATSRAGRGPGELFF. As DNA, the CDR3 is TGTGCCACCAGCAGGGCAGGGCGAGGTCCCGGGGAGCTGTTTTTT. Using reference TRBV15 and TRBJ2-2 for the parts outside the CDR3, the full variable domain is DAMVIQNPRYQVTQFGKPVTLSCSQTLNHNVMYWYQQKSSQAPKLLFHYYDKDFNNEADTPDNFQSRRPNTSFCFLDIRSPGLGDTAMYLCATSRAGRGPGELFFGEGSRLTVL.

This rearrangement joins TRBV18 to TRBJ2-5, with 7 bases lining up with TRBD1. V gave up 4 bases and J gave up 5 bases; unmatched junction bases: 7. CDR1 and CDR2 from the germline V gene are KGHSH and LQKENI. The CDR3 has 14 residues. Here the CDR3 DNA reads TGTGCCAGCTCACGTACAGGGGCAGGGGAGACCCAGTACTTC. This translates into CASSRTGAGETQYF. The entire variable domain, with the rest obtained from reference TRBV18 and TRBJ2-5, is as follows: NAGVMQNPRHLVRRRGQEARLRCSPMKGHSHVYWYRQLPEEGLKFMVYLQKENIIDESGMPKERFSAEFPKEGPSILRIQQVVRGDSAAYFCASSRTGAGETQYFGPGTRLLVL.

CDR3 sequence: CASSTDGGAYGYTF. CDR3 coding DNA: TGTGCCAGCAGCACAGACGGAGGCGCCTATGGCTACACCTTC. V gene TRBV7-9 combines with J gene TRBJ1-2; no clear D gene. V lost 5 bases and J lost 4, with 14 bases in between. There are 14 residues in the CDR3. Germline V gene lookup returns CDR1 SEHNR and CDR2 FQNEAQ (reference sequence).

The chain links TRBV6-5 to TRBJ1-5, with a weak D call TRBD1 (5 bases). The germline CDR1 and CDR2 sequences are MNHEY and SVGAGI. The CDR3 totals 15 residues. Trimming shortened V by 5 bases and J by 0 bases, and 11 bases separated the two germline ends. The CDR3 region has the DNA TGTGCCAGCAGTAGGGGAGCCCGTAGCAATCAGCCCCAGCATTTT. As protein: CASSRGARSNQPQHF.

The chain uses TRBV9 and TRBJ2-5; D is unresolved. There are 15 residues in the CDR3. V was trimmed by 1 base and J by 5 bases, leaving 15 bases between them. CDR1 and CDR2 (germline): SGDLS, YYNGEE. DNA of the CDR3: TGTGCCAGCAGCGTAACCGGGTCTCCCTCGGAGACCCAGTACTTC. It is translated as CASSVTGSPSETQYF.

The chain uses TRBV15 and TRBJ2-7, with 8 bases fitting TRBD2. This CDR3 region has 16 residues. V lost 1 base to trimming and J lost 4 bases; unmatched junction nucleotides: 9. Germline V gives CDR1 LNHNV, CDR2 YYDKDF (reference sequence). The CDR3 reads CATSRVPGGAIYEQYF. The DNA for the CDR3 is TGTGCCACCAGCAGAGTTCCGGGGGGGGCAATATACGAGCAGTACTTC.

This chain links TRBV28 with TRBJ2-1; 11 bases fit TRBD2. The ends lost 5 bases at V and 1 base at J; junction bases unmatched: 4. Germline assignment: CDR1 MDHEN and CDR2 SYDVKM. CDR3 size: 16 residues. CDR3 in DNA: TGTGCCAGCAGTGATAGCGGGAGGGGGTCCTACAATGAGCAGTTCTTC. As protein: CASSDSGRGSYNEQFF.

The chain has TRBV5-4 and TRBJ2-4, with 8 bases identical to TRBD1. The V gene's germline CDR1 is SGHNT and CDR2 YYREEE (reference sequence). This CDR3 comprises 14 residues. J lost 4 bases, V lost 6 bases, and 6 bases had no gene match. CDR3 sequence (DNA): TGTGCCAGCATGCAGACAGGGGCGAAAAACATTCAGTACTTC. Amino acids: CASMQTGAKNIQYF.

The chain joins TRBV27 to TRBJ1-2; 10 bases agree with TRBD1. The CDR3 contains 15 residues. V was clipped by 6 bases and J by 4 bases; unmatched bases: 8. CDR1 is MNHEY and CDR2 is SMNVEV in the germline V gene (reference sequence). The CDR3, as DNA: TGTGCCAGCAGAGACAGGGGGCCCCTTTTCTATGGCTACACCTTC. It specifies CASRDRGPLFYGYTF.

V usage is TRBV5-1 and J usage is TRBJ2-7; 12 nucleotides line up with TRBD2. This CDR3 contains 16 residues. Trimming took 4 bases from V and 0 from J; bases not matched to a gene: 5. Looked up from germline, CDR1 is SGHRS and CDR2 is YFSETQ. CDR3 loop: CASSTLAGGYSYEQYF. CDR3 DNA: TGCGCCAGCAGCACCCTAGCGGGAGGGTACTCCTACGAGCAGTACTTC.

The sample holds one count of this clone. V gene TRBV7-8 combines with J gene TRBJ2-7, with 8 bases identical to TRBD1. With 7 bases clipped from V and 2 bases from J, the junction kept 10 bases outside the gene matches. Germline CDR1 is SGHVS and CDR2 is FQNEAQ. The CDR3 is made up of 15 amino acids. CDR3 protein: CASTQNRDRTYEQYF. In DNA, the CDR3 is TGTGCCAGCACCCAAAACCGGGACAGGACCTACGAGCAGTACTTC.

The genes are TRBV25-1 and TRBJ1-2, with D tentatively TRBD1 (6 bases). The V and J ends lost 3 bases and 8 bases respectively, with 16 bases between them. Germline assignment: CDR1 MGHDK and CDR2 SYGVNS. The CDR3 length is 14 residues. The CDR3 sequence: CASSEGGWTVGYTF. In DNA, the CDR3 is TGTGCCAGCAGTGAGGGGGGGTGGACAGTCGGCTACACCTTC.

The chain joins TRBV25-1 to TRBJ2-5, with D perhaps given as TRBD1 or TRBD2 (6 bases each). This CDR3 is 14 amino acids long. V was cut by 3 bases and J by 2 bases, with 10 bases left in between. Germline loops: CDR1 MGHDK, CDR2 SYGVNS. The CDR3, as DNA: TGTGCCAGCAGTGATAGGGGGGCACAAGAGACCCAGTACTTC. Translating it yields CASSDRGAQETQYF.